The 32 T cell receptor beta chains below were found in one sample sequenced in a study of neurological immune-mediated disorders. TCRdb recomputed calls from the 5' RACE reads with MiXCR, one row per CDR3 protein. Found here are around 58,000 distinct CDR3 sequences, roughly 3.5% of them singletons; the top ten hold about 7.1%. The sequenced sample consisted of PBMCs. Receptor source: a woman aged 55-69 years with multiple sclerosis.

This clonotype was detected ten times or more. The chain joins TRBV5-1 to TRBJ2-3; D gene unclear. V was shortened by 3 bases and J by 6 bases, with 11 bases between the two germline ends. Germline V CDR1 and CDR2: SGHRS, YFSETQ. CDR3 size: 13 residues. The CDR3 reads CASSSLGGDTQYF. CDR3 DNA: TGCGCCAGCAGCTCGTTGGGCGGCGATACGCAGTATTTT.

This clonotype was recorded at least ten times. The chain combines TRBV7-6 with TRBJ1-6; D possibly corresponds to TRBD1 (6 bases). There are 16 residues in the CDR3. Germline CDR1 SGHVS, CDR2 FNYEAQ. V dropped 1 base and J dropped 5 bases, with 12 bases sitting between them. The CDR3 spells CASSLGSRGNNSPLHF. The CDR3 DNA reads TGTGCCAGCAGCTTAGGGTCCAGGGGAAATAATTCACCCCTCCACTTT.

This clonotype showed up many times. The chain recombines TRBV5-1 with TRBJ2-1; D is uncertain. Deletions cut 7 bases from V and 1 base from J, with 15 bases between. Germline V gives CDR1 SGHRS, CDR2 YFSETQ. The CDR3 sequence is 15 residues long. In nucleotides, the CDR3 is TGCGCCAGCCGGACGAGCTCCAGGTCCTACAATGAGCAGTTCTTC. Protein: CASRTSSRSYNEQFF.

This chain joins TRBV4-3 and TRBJ2-7; 10 positions match TRBD1. CDR1 is LGHNA and CDR2 is YSLEER in the germline V gene. The trim removed 2 bases at V and 1 base at J, leaving 2 bases unmatched. The CDR3 is made up of 15 amino acids. The CDR3 loop is CASSQRDRGSYEQYF. The CDR3 region has the DNA TGCGCCAGCAGCCAACGGGACAGGGGTTCCTACGAGCAGTACTTC.

This chain links TRBV5-5 with TRBJ1-4; no clear D gene. The CDR3 contains 15 residues. Germline lookup yields CDR1 SGHKS and CDR2 YYEKEE (reference sequence). V lost 4 bases and J lost 7, with 17 bases in between. This CDR3 reads CASSGVRGMGEKLFF. CDR3 coding DNA: TGTGCCAGCAGCGGGGTGCGGGGAATGGGTGAAAAACTGTTTTTT.

This clonotype was seen at least ten times. This chain connects TRBV10-2 to TRBJ1-1; maybe TRBD1 (5 bases). In germline, CDR1 is WSHSY, CDR2 SAAADI. The V end was cut by 6 bases, the J end by 3 bases, with 20 bases between. The CDR3 runs 16 residues. As DNA, the CDR3 is TGCGCCAGCAGCAAGGTGGGGGAGGGGAGGGACACTGAAGCTTTCTTT. Its protein product is CASSKVGEGRDTEAFF.

This clonotype was counted ten times or more. The V call is TRBV4-1, the J call TRBJ2-7; D is possibly TRBD2 (6 bases). Germline lookup yields CDR1 MGHRA and CDR2 YSYEKL. V lost 6 bases, J lost 2 bases, and 14 bases lay in between. The CDR3 contains 14 residues. The CDR3 DNA is TGCGCCAGCAGTGAAGGGTCTAGCGCCTACGAGCAGTACTTC. Protein sequence: CASSEGSSAYEQYF.

This clonotype was detected many times. This chain joins TRBV11-2 and TRBJ2-7, with 9 nucleotides matching TRBD2. The germline V gene has CDR1 SGHAT and CDR2 FQNNGV. J lost 2 bases, V lost 3 bases, and 8 bases had no gene match. The CDR3 consists of 16 residues. The CDR3 DNA is TGTGCCAGCAGCTTCCCAGGGACTAGCTTACCCTACGAGCAGTACTTC. Protein product: CASSFPGTSLPYEQYF.

This clonotype came up many times. The chain links TRBV20-1 to TRBJ2-2; D remains ambiguous. Germline V lookup: CDR1 DFQATT, CDR2 SNEGSKA (reference sequence). Trimming cost V 5 bases and J 3 bases, with 10 bases left between them. CDR3 size: 13 residues. CDR3 sequence (DNA): TGCAGTGCTTATGTGGCGTACACCGGGGAGCTGTTTTTT. This translates into CSAYVAYTGELFF.

This clonotype was seen at least ten times. The chain combines TRBV5-5 with TRBJ1-1, with TRBD1 matching 8 bases. Trimming cost V 7 bases and J 7 bases; bases outside gene matches: 3. The CDR3 has 11 residues. Looked up from germline, CDR1 is SGHKS and CDR2 is YYEKEE (reference sequence). CDR3 residues: CASQGAFEAFF. Written as DNA, the CDR3 is TGTGCCAGCCAGGGGGCTTTTGAAGCTTTCTTT.

The J gene is TRBJ1-1, the V gene TRBV18, with a tentative D call TRBD1 (5 bases). The V end was cut by 2 bases, the J end by 0 bases, with 13 bases between. The CDR3 totals 16 residues. Germline V gene lookup returns CDR1 KGHSH and CDR2 LQKENI. The CDR3 DNA follows: TGTGCCAGCTCACCAAATCCCAGGGCGTTGAACACTGAAGCTTTCTTT. This gives the protein CASSPNPRALNTEAFF. The whole variable domain, remainder taken from reference TRBV18 and TRBJ1-1, is NAGVMQNPRHLVRRRGQEARLRCSPMKGHSHVYWYRQLPEEGLKFMVYLQKENIIDESGMPKERFSAEFPKEGPSILRIQQVVRGDSAAYFCASSPNPRALNTEAFFGQGTRLTVV.

A remark on this clonotype: One junction end does not reproduce the germline sequence, and a read error may be involved. The chain carries TRBV7-7 and TRBJ2-2, with D perhaps matching TRBD2 (5 bases). CDR1 and CDR2 (germline): SSHAT, FNYEAQ (reference sequence). This CDR3 contains 16 residues. CDR3: CASSSGLARSTGELFF. CDR3 nucleotides: TGTGCTAGCAGCTCTGGACTGGCCAGAAGCACCGGGGAGCTGTTTTTT.

Ten or more counts support this clonotype. The chain links TRBV12-3 or TRBV12-4 to TRBJ1-2; 10 bases align to TRBD1. With 2 bases clipped from V and 8 bases from J, the junction kept 8 bases outside the gene matches. The CDR3 has 15 amino acids. The CDR3: CASSLQTGGRGGYTF. Written as DNA, the CDR3 is TGTGCCAGCAGTTTACAGACAGGGGGCCGGGGAGGCTACACCTTC.

A word on this clonotype: One base away lies a much larger clone, so this may be a sequencing read error. The chain combines TRBV5-1 with TRBJ2-2; tentative D call: TRBD2 (5 bases). The V gene's germline CDR1 is SGHRS and CDR2 YFSETQ. With 3 bases removed from V and 0 bases from J, the gap between germline ends came to 9 bases. CDR3 length: 15 amino acids. Here the CDR3 DNA reads TGCGCCAGCAGCTCGGGATTCACGAACACCGGGGAGCTGTTTTTT. Translating gives CASSSGFTNTGELFF. Based on the CDR3 plus reference TRBV5-1 and TRBJ2-2, the full variable domain is KAGVTQTPRYLIKTRGQQVTLSCSPISGHRSVSWYQQTPGQGLQFLFEYFSETQRNKGNFPGRFSGRQFSNSRSEMNVSTLELGDSALYLCASSSGFTNTGELFFGEGSRLTVL.

This clonotype was seen ten or more times. The chain is built from TRBV7-3 and TRBJ2-1, with 9 bases matching TRBD2. CDR1 is SGHTA and CDR2 is FQGTGA in the germline V gene. V shed 5 bases and J 7 bases; nucleotides not matched to a gene: 9. The CDR3 contains 15 residues. The CDR3 sequence: CASSPASGNWNEQFF. The CDR3 DNA sequence: TGTGCCAGCAGCCCGGCTAGCGGGAATTGGAATGAGCAGTTCTTC. The whole variable domain, remainder taken from reference TRBV7-3 and TRBJ2-1, is GAGVSQTPSNKVTEKGKYVELRCDPISGHTALYWYRQSLGQGPEFLIYFQGTGAADDSGLPNDRFFAVRPEGSVSTLKIQRTERGDSAVYLCASSPASGNWNEQFFGPGTRLTVL.

This clonotype was seen repeatedly, ten times or more. The chain joins TRBV24-1 to TRBJ1-2; D not certain. From germline, CDR1 is KGHDR and CDR2 SFDVKD. Trimming stripped 7 bases from V and 7 bases from J, with 9 bases between. CDR3 length equals 11 residues. CDR3 residues: CATRDPSGYTF. CDR3 DNA sequence: TGTGCCACCAGAGACCCCAGTGGCTACACCTTC.

This clonotype has ten or more counts. This rearrangement joins TRBV20-1 to TRBJ1-6; D ambiguous. This CDR3 has 14 amino acids. V lost 4 bases and J 8 bases, leaving 15 bases between the germline ends. CDR1 is DFQATT and CDR2 is SNEGSKA in the germline V gene (reference sequence). The CDR3 nucleotides read TGCAGTGCTATGGAGTCAGAGCCGGATTCACCCCTCCACTTT. Protein: CSAMESEPDSPLHF.

This clonotype was seen at least ten times. The chain uses TRBV27 and TRBJ2-7; 12 nucleotides align to TRBD2. This CDR3 is built from 15 residues. Trimming removed 1 base from V and 6 bases from J; junction bases left unmatched: 4. Germline CDR1 MNHEY, CDR2 SMNVEV (reference sequence). This CDR3 reads CASSLFLLAGGEQYF. The CDR3 DNA reads as TGTGCCAGCAGTTTATTCCTACTAGCGGGAGGCGAGCAGTACTTC.

The chain uses TRBV6-6 and TRBJ1-1; D gene unclear. Germline assignment: CDR1 MNHNY and CDR2 SVGAGI (reference sequence). The CDR3 spans 12 residues. The CDR3 here is CDSSYPDLEAFF. The CDR3 nucleotides read TGTGACAGTAGTTACCCGGACCTTGAAGCTTTCTTT.

This clonotype occurred a few times. This is likely a read error, given that the CDR3 carries no conserved phenylalanine or tryptophan at its end. No DNA is shown, since the ends of the CDR3 on it are uncertain; the CDR3 is the one TCRdb lists. The chain has TRBV5-1 and TRBJ2-7; the D call in the table, TRBD1, was not verified against the DNA. The CDR3 has 12 amino acids, counting both end residues. Germline values: CDR1 SGHRS, CDR2 YFSETQ. CDR3 region: CASSPGRGIEYN.

At least ten counts were recorded for this clonotype. The V call is TRBV3-1, the J call TRBJ1-6; no reliable D call. The CDR3 is made up of 12 amino acids. Germline V gene data show CDR1 as LGHDT and CDR2 as YNNKEL (reference sequence). Trimming removed 1 base at V and 8 bases at J, with 3 bases between. CDR3 in DNA: TGTGCCAGCAGCCAAGGGGATTCACCCCTCCACTTT. Translating gives CASSQGDSPLHF.

In DNA, the CDR3 is TGCAGTGCTGCCCCTTTTCTAGCAGGGTCGGGCACAGATACGCAGTATTTT. Its translation is CSAAPFLAGSGTDTQYF. The rearrangement uses TRBV20-1 and TRBJ2-3; D tentatively reads TRBD1 or TRBD2 (5 bases each). The V gene lost 5 bases and the J gene lost 1 base, with 22 bases spanning the gap. Germline CDR1 and CDR2: DFQATT and SNEGSKA (reference sequence). The CDR3 is made up of 17 amino acids.

This chain uses TRBV20-1 with TRBJ1-1; D call uncertain. The V and J ends lost 5 bases and 4 bases respectively, with 14 bases between them. CDR1 is DFQATT and CDR2 is SNEGSKA in the germline V gene (reference sequence). The CDR3 loop spans 13 amino acids. The CDR3 bases are TGCAGTGCTCGCCGTACGGGAAGCACTGAAGCTTTCTTT. It is translated as CSARRTGSTEAFF.

This clonotype was counted at least ten times. V is TRBV7-2 and J is TRBJ2-7; D gene ambiguous. Germline CDR1 SGHTA, CDR2 FQGNSA. This CDR3 spans 13 amino acids. V was clipped by 0 bases and J by 4 bases, with 7 bases between them. CDR3 DNA: TGTGCCAGCAGCTTAGCCCTTATTTACGAGCAGTACTTC. It specifies CASSLALIYEQYF.

In its sample, this clonotype was seen many times. The chain links TRBV5-1 to TRBJ1-3; possible D gene TRBD1, 6 bases. This CDR3 is 15 amino acids long. Germline V gene data show CDR1 as SGHRS and CDR2 as YFSETQ. V gave up 4 bases and J gave up 3 bases, with 14 bases separating them. In DNA form, the CDR3 reads TGCGCCAGCAGCCATACACAGGGCTTTGGAAACACCATATATTTT. It yields the protein CASSHTQGFGNTIYF.

In this sample, this clonotype turned up many times. This rearrangement joins TRBV5-1 to TRBJ2-7; D possibly corresponds to TRBD2 (5 bases). Germline V lookup: CDR1 SGHRS, CDR2 YFSETQ. Trimming stripped 4 bases from V and 5 bases from J, with 13 bases between. This CDR3 is built from 13 residues. For the CDR3, the DNA is TGCGCCAGCAGCGAGGGAGTAGAAGACGAGCAGTACTTC. Translation gives CASSEGVEDEQYF. The variable domain in full, with the rest retrieved from reference TRBV5-1 and TRBJ2-7, is KAGVTQTPRYLIKTRGQQVTLSCSPISGHRSVSWYQQTPGQGLQFLFEYFSETQRNKGNFPGRFSGRQFSNSRSEMNVSTLELGDSALYLCASSEGVEDEQYFGPGTRLTVT.

The table lists this clonotype with many counts. The chain combines TRBV20-1 with TRBJ1-6; 7 positions agree with TRBD1. From germline, CDR1 is DFQATT and CDR2 SNEGSKA (reference sequence). The trim removed 2 bases at V and 7 bases at J, leaving 8 bases unmatched. The CDR3 covers 15 residues. The CDR3 region is CSARSGTVINSPLHF. The CDR3 DNA is TGCAGTGCTAGATCCGGGACAGTCATCAATTCACCCCTCCACTTT.

J is TRBJ2-3 and V is TRBV28, with D possibly being TRBD1 (5 bases). This CDR3 spans 15 amino acids. V lost 2 bases and J lost 4, with 13 bases in between. Germline loops: CDR1 MDHEN, CDR2 SYDVKM. The DNA for the CDR3 is TGTGCCAGCAGTTTACAGGGAAGGATCTCAGATACGCAGTATTTT. Protein product: CASSLQGRISDTQYF.

This clonotype was seen more than once but under ten times. A much larger clone differs by one base, so this may be a read error. The rearrangement joins TRBV29-1 to TRBJ2-3; weak D call: TRBD1 (6 bases). The CDR3 totals 8 residues. CDR1 SQVTM and CDR2 ANQGSEA come from the germline V gene. CDR3 in DNA: TGCAGCGTTTCAACAGGGATTTTT. This encodes CSVSTGIF.

There are many counts of this clonotype. This chain uses TRBV25-1 with TRBJ2-3; D uncertain. The CDR3 covers 14 residues. The V gene lost 4 bases and the J gene lost 0 bases, with 8 bases spanning the gap. Germline V gives CDR1 MGHDK, CDR2 SYGVNS. Here the CDR3 DNA reads TGTGCCAGCAGTGGCTCTACTAGCACAGATACGCAGTATTTT. Translation: CASSGSTSTDTQYF.

This clonotype turned up a few times. In nucleotides, the CDR3 is TGTGCAAGTCGCTTTACAGGGGGTCCCTATAATTCACCCCTCCACTTT. Translated: CASRFTGGPYNSPLHF. The chain joins TRBV12-2 to TRBJ1-6. TRBV12-2 is recorded as a pseudogene. The CDR3 totals 16 residues.

This clonotype was counted at least ten times. V usage is TRBV6-1 and J usage is TRBJ2-1, with D perhaps TRBD2 (5 bases). The CDR3 sequence is 18 residues long. The V end was cut by 1 base, the J end by 1 base, with 17 bases between. Germline CDR1 reads MNHNS; CDR2 reads SASEGT. The CDR3 spells CASSEGRETDLSYNEQFF. The CDR3 DNA reads TGTGCCAGCAGTGAAGGAAGGGAGACGGACTTGTCCTACAATGAGCAGTTCTTC.